Below are 5 T cell receptor beta chains sequenced from a single sample in a study of sequential checkpoint blockade in melanoma. Treatment described: randomized to nivolumab then ipilimumab (arm A) or the reverse (arm B). TCRdb keeps only in-frame clones here, not all; method: immunoSEQ multiplex PCR. The profile shows about 21,000 clones, 82% of them singletons. Sequences were derived from CD8+ T cells sorted from blood (inferred from file names), sampled from a patient given nivolumab and ipilimumab in sequence. The receptors were gathered from a human donor with melanoma.

This clone appeared a single time. The gene calls are TRBV28 and TRBJ1-6; TRBD1 might be the D (5 bases). CDR1 is MDHEN and CDR2 is SYDVKM in the germline V gene. Trimming cost V 1 base and J 7 bases, with 8 bases left between them. This CDR3 has 14 amino acids. The CDR3 region is CASSLLDRNSPLHF. CDR3 sequence (DNA): TGTGCCAGCAGTTTATTAGACAGAAATTCACCCCTCCACTTT. The full variable domain, with the rest looked up from reference TRBV28 and TRBJ1-6, is DVKVTQSSRYLVKRTGEKVFLECVQDMDHENMFWYRQDPGLGLRLIYFSYDVKMKEKGDIPEGYSVSREKKERFSLILESASTNQTSMYLCASSLLDRNSPLHFGNGTRLTVT.

This chain links TRBV29-1 with TRBJ1-6; no clear D gene. CDR3 length: 11 residues. V was trimmed by 7 bases and J by 15 bases, leaving 16 bases between them. Germline CDR1 reads SQVTM; CDR2 reads ANQGSEA. The CDR3: CSALEGEGLHF. In DNA form, the CDR3 reads TGCAGCGCTCTGGAGGGTGAAGGCCTCCACTTT.

V and J are TRBV4-2 and TRBJ2-6, with TRBD2 identical over 9 bases. The CDR3 spans 19 residues. Unmatched junction bases numbered 14, after V lost 6 bases and J lost 2 bases. Germline V gives CDR1 LGHNA, CDR2 YNFKEQ. The CDR3 is CASRGTGTSHTPGANVLTF. In nucleotides, the CDR3 is TGTGCCAGCAGGGGTACCGGGACTAGCCATACCCCTGGGGCCAACGTCCTGACTTTC.

The chain is built from TRBV7-9 and TRBJ1-2; D gene ambiguous. The CDR3 contains 15 residues. Germline assignment: CDR1 SEHNR and CDR2 FQNEAQ (reference sequence). V was cut by 0 bases and J by 0 bases, with 8 bases left in between. CDR3 in DNA: TGTGCCAGCAGCTTAGCGTTTTTAACTAACTATGGCTACACCTTC. The encoded protein is CASSLAFLTNYGYTF.

The chain recombines TRBV7-9 with TRBJ2-7; D is perhaps TRBD1 (6 bases). This CDR3 spans 15 amino acids. V dropped 5 bases and J dropped 2 bases, with 16 bases sitting between them. Germline V gives CDR1 SEHNR, CDR2 FQNEAQ (reference sequence). The CDR3 loop reads CASSMGDTPTYEQYF. The CDR3 DNA reads as TGTGCCAGCAGCATGGGGGACACTCCTACCTACGAGCAGTACTTC.